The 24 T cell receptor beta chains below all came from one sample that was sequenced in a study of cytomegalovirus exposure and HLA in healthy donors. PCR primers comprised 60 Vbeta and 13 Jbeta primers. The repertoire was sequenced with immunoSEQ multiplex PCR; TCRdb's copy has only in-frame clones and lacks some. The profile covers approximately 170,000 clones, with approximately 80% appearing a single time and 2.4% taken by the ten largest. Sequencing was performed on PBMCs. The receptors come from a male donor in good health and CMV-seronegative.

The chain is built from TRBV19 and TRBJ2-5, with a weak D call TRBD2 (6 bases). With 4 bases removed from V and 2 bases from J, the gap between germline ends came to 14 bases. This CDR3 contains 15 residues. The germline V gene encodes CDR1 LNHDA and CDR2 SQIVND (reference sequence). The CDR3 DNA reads TGTGCCAGTAGTACCAGGGCGGGGATTCAAGAGACCCAGTACTTC. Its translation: CASSTRAGIQETQYF.

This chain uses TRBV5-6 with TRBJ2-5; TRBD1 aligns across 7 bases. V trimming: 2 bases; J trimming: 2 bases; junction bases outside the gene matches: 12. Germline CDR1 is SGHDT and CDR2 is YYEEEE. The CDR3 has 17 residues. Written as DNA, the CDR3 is TGTGCCAGCAGCTTTACGGTTCTCCGGGACAGACAAGAGACCCAGTACTTC. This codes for CASSFTVLRDRQETQYF.

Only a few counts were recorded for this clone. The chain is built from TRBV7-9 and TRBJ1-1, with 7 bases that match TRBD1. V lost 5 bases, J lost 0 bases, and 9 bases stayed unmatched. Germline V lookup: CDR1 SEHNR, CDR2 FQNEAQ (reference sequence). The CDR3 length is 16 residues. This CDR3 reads CASSPPQGPMNTEAFF. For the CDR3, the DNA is TGTGCCAGCAGCCCACCACAGGGGCCAATGAACACTGAAGCTTTCTTT.

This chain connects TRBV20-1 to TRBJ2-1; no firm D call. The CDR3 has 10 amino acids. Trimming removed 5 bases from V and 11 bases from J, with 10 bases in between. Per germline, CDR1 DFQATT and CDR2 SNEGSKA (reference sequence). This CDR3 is CSAANLKQFF. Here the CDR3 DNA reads TGCAGTGCTGCCAATCTAAAGCAGTTCTTC.

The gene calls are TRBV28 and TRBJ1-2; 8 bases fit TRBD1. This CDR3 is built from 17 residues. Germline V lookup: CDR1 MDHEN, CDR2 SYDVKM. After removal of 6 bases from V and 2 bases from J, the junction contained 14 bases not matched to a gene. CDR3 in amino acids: CASRPPGTGYGNYGYTF. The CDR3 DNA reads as TGTGCCAGCAGACCTCCCGGGACAGGTTACGGGAACTATGGCTACACCTTC.

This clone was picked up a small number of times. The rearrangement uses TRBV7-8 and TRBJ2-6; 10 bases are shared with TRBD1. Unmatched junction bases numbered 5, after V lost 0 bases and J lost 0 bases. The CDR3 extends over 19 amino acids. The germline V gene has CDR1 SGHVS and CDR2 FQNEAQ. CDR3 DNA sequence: TGTGCCAGCAGCTTAGCCGGGACAGGGGTCCCCTCTGGGGCCAACGTCCTGACTTTC. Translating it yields CASSLAGTGVPSGANVLTF.

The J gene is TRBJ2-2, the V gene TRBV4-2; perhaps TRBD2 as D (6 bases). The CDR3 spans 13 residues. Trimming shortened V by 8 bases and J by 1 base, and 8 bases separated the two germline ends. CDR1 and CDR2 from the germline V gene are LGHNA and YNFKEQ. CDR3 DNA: TGTGCCAGCGGAGGGCGGAACACCGGGGAGCTGTTTTTT. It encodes CASGGRNTGELFF.

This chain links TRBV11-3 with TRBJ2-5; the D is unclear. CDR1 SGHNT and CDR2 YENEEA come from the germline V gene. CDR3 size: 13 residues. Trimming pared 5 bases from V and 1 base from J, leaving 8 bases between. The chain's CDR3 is CASSPPLQETQYF. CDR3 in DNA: TGTGCCAGCAGCCCTCCCCTCCAAGAGACCCAGTACTTC.

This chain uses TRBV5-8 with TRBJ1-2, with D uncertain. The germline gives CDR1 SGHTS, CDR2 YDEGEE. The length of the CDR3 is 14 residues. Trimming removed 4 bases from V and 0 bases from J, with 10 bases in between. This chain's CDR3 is CASSPSGANYGYTF. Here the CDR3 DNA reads TGTGCCAGCAGCCCCTCGGGAGCTAACTATGGCTACACCTTC. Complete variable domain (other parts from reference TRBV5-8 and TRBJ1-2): EAGVTQSPTHLIKTRGQQATLRCSPISGHTSVYWYQQALGLGLQFLLWYDEGEERNRGNFPPRFSGRQFPNYSSELNVNALELEDSALYLCASSPSGANYGYTFGSGTRLTVV.

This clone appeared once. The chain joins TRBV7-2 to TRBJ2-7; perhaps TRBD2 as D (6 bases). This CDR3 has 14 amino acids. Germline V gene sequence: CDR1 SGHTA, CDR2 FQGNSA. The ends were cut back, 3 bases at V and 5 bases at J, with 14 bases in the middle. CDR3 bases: TGTGCCAGCAGCTTGCGGGGTTATTCCGACGAGCAGTACTTC. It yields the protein CASSLRGYSDEQYF.

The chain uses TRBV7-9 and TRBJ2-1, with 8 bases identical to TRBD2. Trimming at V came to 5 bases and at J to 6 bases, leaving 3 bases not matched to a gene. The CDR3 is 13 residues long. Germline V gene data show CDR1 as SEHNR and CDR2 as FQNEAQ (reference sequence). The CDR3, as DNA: TGTGCCAGCAGCGTTACTAGCGGCAATGAGCAGTTCTTC. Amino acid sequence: CASSVTSGNEQFF.

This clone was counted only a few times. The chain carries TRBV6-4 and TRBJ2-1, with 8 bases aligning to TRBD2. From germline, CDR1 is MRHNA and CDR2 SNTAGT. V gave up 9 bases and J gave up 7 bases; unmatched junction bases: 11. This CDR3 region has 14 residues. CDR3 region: CARWTSQSQNEQFF. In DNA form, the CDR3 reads TGTGCCAGGTGGACTAGCCAAAGCCAAAATGAGCAGTTCTTC.

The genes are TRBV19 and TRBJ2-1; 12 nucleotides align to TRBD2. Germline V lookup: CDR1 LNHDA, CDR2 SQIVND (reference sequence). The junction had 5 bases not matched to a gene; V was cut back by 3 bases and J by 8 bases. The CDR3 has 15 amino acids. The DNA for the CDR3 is TGTGCCAGTAGTATGCTAGCGGGAGGGCCCCATGAGCAGTTCTTC. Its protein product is CASSMLAGGPHEQFF.

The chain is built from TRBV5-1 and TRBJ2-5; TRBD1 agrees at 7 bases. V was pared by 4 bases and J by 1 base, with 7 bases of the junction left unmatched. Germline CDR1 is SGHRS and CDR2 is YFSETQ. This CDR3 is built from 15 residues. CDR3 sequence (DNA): TGCGCCAGCAGCATCGACTCAGGGGGCCAAGAGACCCAGTACTTC. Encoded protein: CASSIDSGGQETQYF.

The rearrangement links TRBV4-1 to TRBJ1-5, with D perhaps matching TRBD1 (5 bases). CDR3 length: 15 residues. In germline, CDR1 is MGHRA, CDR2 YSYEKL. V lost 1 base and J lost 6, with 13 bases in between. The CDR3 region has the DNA TGCGCCAGCAGCCAAGGGCAGGGTCTTGTTCAGCCCCAGCATTTT. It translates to CASSQGQGLVQPQHF.

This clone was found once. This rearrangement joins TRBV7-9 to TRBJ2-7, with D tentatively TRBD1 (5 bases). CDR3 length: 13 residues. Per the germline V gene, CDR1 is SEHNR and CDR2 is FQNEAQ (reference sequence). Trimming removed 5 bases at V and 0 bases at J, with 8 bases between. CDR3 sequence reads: CASSPDTSYEQYF. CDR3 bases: TGTGCCAGCAGCCCGGACACCTCCTACGAGCAGTACTTC.

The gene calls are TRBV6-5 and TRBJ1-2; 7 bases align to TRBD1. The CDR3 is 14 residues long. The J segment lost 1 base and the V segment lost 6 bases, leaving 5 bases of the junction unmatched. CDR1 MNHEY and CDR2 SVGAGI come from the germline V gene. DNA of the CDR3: TGTGCCAGCAGAAATCCAGGGGGTAACTATGGCTACACCTTC. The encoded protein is CASRNPGGNYGYTF.

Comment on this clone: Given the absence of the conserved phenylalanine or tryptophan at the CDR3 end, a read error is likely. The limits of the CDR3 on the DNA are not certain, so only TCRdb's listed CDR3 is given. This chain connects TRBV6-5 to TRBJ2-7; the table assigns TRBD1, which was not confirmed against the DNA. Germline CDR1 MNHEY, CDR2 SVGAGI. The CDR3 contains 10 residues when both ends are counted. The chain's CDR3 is CASSWGGTGL.

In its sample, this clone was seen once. The DNA for the CDR3 is TGCGCCAGCAGCTCCGCCGGACTAGCGGGGACCTCCTACGAGCAGTACTTC. This encodes CASSSAGLAGTSYEQYF. J is TRBJ2-7 and V is TRBV5-1; 12 bases are a match to TRBD2. This CDR3 has 17 amino acids. V trimming: 3 bases; J trimming: 0 bases; junction bases outside the gene matches: 7. Per the germline V gene, CDR1 is SGHRS and CDR2 is YFSETQ.

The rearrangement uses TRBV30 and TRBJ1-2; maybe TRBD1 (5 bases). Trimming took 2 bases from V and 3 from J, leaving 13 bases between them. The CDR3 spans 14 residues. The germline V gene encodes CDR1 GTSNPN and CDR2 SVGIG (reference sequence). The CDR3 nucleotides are TGTGCCTGGAGTCAAGGAGGGGAAGACTATGGCTACACCTTC. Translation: CAWSQGGEDYGYTF. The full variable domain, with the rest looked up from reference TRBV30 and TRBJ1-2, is SQTIHQWPATLVQPVGSPLSLECTVEGTSNPNLYWYRQAAGRGLQLLFYSVGIGQISSEVPQNLSASRPQDRQFILSSKKLLLSDSGFYLCAWSQGGEDYGYTFGSGTRLTVV.

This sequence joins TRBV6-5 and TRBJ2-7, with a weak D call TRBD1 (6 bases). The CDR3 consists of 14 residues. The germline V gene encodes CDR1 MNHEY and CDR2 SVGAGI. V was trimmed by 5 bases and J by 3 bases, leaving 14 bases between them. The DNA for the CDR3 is TGTGCCAGCAGTAAGGACAGACTATTCTACGAGCAGTACTTC. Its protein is CASSKDRLFYEQYF.

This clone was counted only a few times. In nucleotides, the CDR3 is TGTGCCAGCAGTCTAGAAGCGGCATACAGTGGCTACACCTTC. Amino acids: CASSLEAAYSGYTF. V and J are TRBV28 and TRBJ1-2; no clear D. CDR1 MDHEN and CDR2 SYDVKM come from the germline V gene. Trimming left V 5 bases short and J 7 bases short, with 17 bases between. The CDR3 sequence is 14 residues long.

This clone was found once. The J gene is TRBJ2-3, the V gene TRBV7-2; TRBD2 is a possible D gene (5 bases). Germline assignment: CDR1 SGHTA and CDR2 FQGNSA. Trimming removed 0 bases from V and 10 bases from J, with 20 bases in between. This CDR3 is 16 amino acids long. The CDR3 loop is CASSLALEAGMSAQYF. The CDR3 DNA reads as TGTGCCAGCAGCTTAGCGCTAGAGGCCGGGATGAGTGCGCAGTATTTT.

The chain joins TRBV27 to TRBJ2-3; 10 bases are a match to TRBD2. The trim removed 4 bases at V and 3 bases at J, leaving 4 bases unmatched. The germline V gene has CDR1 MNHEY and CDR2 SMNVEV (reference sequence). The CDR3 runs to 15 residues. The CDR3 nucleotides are TGTGCCAGCAGTTCTCTAGCGGGGGTTACAGATACGCAGTATTTT. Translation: CASSSLAGVTDTQYF.